Each of the 30 T cell receptor beta chains below was sequenced from the same sample in a study of prognosis after radiotherapy for stage I lung cancer. Amplification of TCR beta CDR3 from genomic DNA used two-round multiplex PCR. Initially, in first-round PCR, primers specific to each TRBV and TRBJ gene were used. Using its own MiXCR run on the multiplex PCR reads, TCRdb lists one record per CDR3 protein. The sample has tens of thousands of distinct CDR3 sequences; about a third are singletons. The specimen comprised PBMCs, sampled before or after stereotactic body radiation therapy (not recorded which). Receptors originate from a donor aged 50 or older with non-small cell lung cancer.

At least ten counts were recorded for this clonotype. The rearrangement joins TRBV28 to TRBJ1-5; no definite D call. Trimming removed 1 base at V and 0 bases at J, with 22 bases between. The CDR3 length is 20 residues. The germline V gene encodes CDR1 MDHEN and CDR2 SYDVKM. CDR3 sequence reads: CASSLSGGGGLTYSNQPQHF. The CDR3 nucleotides read TGTGCCAGCAGTTTATCAGGAGGAGGAGGGCTGACGTATAGCAATCAGCCCCAGCATTTT.

This rearrangement joins TRBV5-1 to TRBJ2-2; TRBD2 aligns across 7 bases. With V trimmed by 2 bases and J by 5 bases, 15 bases remained unmatched. CDR1 and CDR2 from the germline V gene are SGHRS and YFSETQ. This CDR3 contains 18 residues. DNA of the CDR3: TGCGCCAGCAGCTTTGATCGTAGCGGGCCTACTGGAACCGGGGAGCTGTTTTTT. It codes for CASSFDRSGPTGTGELFF.

This clonotype was picked up many times. The chain employs TRBV7-3 and TRBJ1-1; D is possibly TRBD1 (6 bases). The CDR3 contains 13 residues. V was shortened by 5 bases and J by 2 bases, with 9 bases between the two germline ends. Germline-derived CDR1 and CDR2 are SGHTA and FQGTGA. The CDR3 coding sequence is TGTGCCAGCAGCCCCGGGACAAACACTGAAGCTTTCTTT. Translated, it gives CASSPGTNTEAFF.

The chain uses TRBV5-1 and TRBJ2-1; 11 bases match TRBD2. After removal of 1 base from V and 6 bases from J, the junction contained 6 bases not matched to a gene. The CDR3 totals 16 residues. The V gene's germline CDR1 is SGHRS and CDR2 YFSETQ. CDR3 DNA sequence: TGCGCCAGCAGCTTGACTAGCGGGAGAAATGCCAATGAGCAGTTCTTC. It is translated as CASSLTSGRNANEQFF.

In its sample, this clonotype was seen a few times. The V call is TRBV10-3, the J call TRBJ1-1; a possible D gene is TRBD1 (6 bases). Trimming removed 10 bases from V and 1 base from J, with 13 bases in between. The germline V gene has CDR1 ENHRY and CDR2 SYGVKD. The CDR3 is made up of 13 amino acids. The CDR3 bases are TGTGCCAGCGCCCGGGACACGAACACTGAAGCTTTCTTT. Its protein is CASARDTNTEAFF.

In its sample, this clonotype was seen many times. The CDR3 reads CASTHTVQVADTQYF. The CDR3 region has the DNA TGTGCCAGCACCCACACGGTTCAAGTCGCAGATACGCAGTATTTT. J is TRBJ2-3 and V is TRBV3-2. TRBV3-2 corresponds to a pseudogene. The CDR3 is 15 residues long.

This clonotype was counted ten times or more. V usage is TRBV6-5 and J usage is TRBJ1-5; weak D call: TRBD1 (5 bases). This CDR3 comprises 17 residues. From germline, CDR1 is MNHEY and CDR2 SVGAGI. V lost 2 bases and J lost 0, with 14 bases in between. The CDR3 DNA sequence: TGTGCCAGCAGTTACGTGAAGGGGAAGTATAGCAATCAGCCCCAGCATTTT. Amino acid sequence: CASSYVKGKYSNQPQHF.

The genes are TRBV13 and TRBJ1-6; TRBD1 agrees at 7 bases. V lost 5 bases and J lost 7; bases outside the gene matches: 11. This CDR3 spans 16 amino acids. The V gene's germline CDR1 is PRHDT and CDR2 FYEKMQ (reference sequence). CDR3 loop: CASSPAGDSSNSPLHF. CDR3 sequence (DNA): TGTGCCAGCAGCCCTGCCGGGGACAGTTCAAATTCACCCCTCCACTTT.

This clonotype was seen ten or more times. J is TRBJ1-1 and V is TRBV13; TRBD1 aligns across 7 bases. Germline V CDR1 and CDR2: PRHDT, FYEKMQ (reference sequence). V shed 2 bases and J 7 bases; nucleotides not matched to a gene: 1. The CDR3 length is 12 residues. CDR3 loop: CASSLRDSEAFF. CDR3 bases: TGTGCCAGCAGCTTAAGGGACAGTGAAGCTTTCTTT.

The V and J genes are TRBV20-1 and TRBJ2-5; maybe TRBD1 (6 bases). CDR1 and CDR2 from the germline V gene are DFQATT and SNEGSKA (reference sequence). The CDR3 runs to 12 residues. Trimming stripped 3 bases from V and 5 bases from J, with 10 bases between. In DNA form, the CDR3 reads TGCAGTGCTAGGAAGGGGGTGGAGACCCAGTACTTC. It translates to CSARKGVETQYF.

This clonotype was seen ten or more times. The V and J genes are TRBV20-1 and TRBJ2-7; 10 positions agree with TRBD2. CDR1 is DFQATT and CDR2 is SNEGSKA in the germline V gene (reference sequence). This CDR3 spans 16 amino acids. The ends lost 6 bases at V and 0 bases at J; junction bases unmatched: 11. The chain's CDR3 is CSAADGSSGSSYEQYF. The CDR3 region has the DNA TGCAGTGCGGCGGACGGGTCTAGCGGGAGCTCCTACGAGCAGTACTTC.

Regarding this clonotype: One base separates it from a far larger clone, so it is likely a read error. The chain links TRBV7-9 to TRBJ2-6, with a weak D call TRBD1 (6 bases). The CDR3 covers 18 residues. With 4 bases removed from V and 0 bases from J, the gap between germline ends came to 16 bases. Germline values: CDR1 SEHNR, CDR2 FQNEAQ (reference sequence). CDR3 bases: TGTGCCAGCAGCTCAAGGGACACGGTTTTCTCTGGGGCCAACGTCCTGACTTTC. This translates into CASSSRDTVFSGANVLTF.

The J gene is TRBJ2-5, the V gene TRBV5-6; 9 bases are a match to TRBD1. This CDR3 is 14 amino acids long. The V gene end was trimmed by 3 bases and the J gene end by 4 bases; junction bases not matched to a gene: 4. Per germline, CDR1 SGHDT and CDR2 YYEEEE. The DNA of the CDR3 is TGTGCCAGCAGCTGGGGACAGGGCGGAGAGACCCAGTACTTC. Translated, it gives CASSWGQGGETQYF.

V gene TRBV7-8 combines with J gene TRBJ1-2; D might be TRBD1 (5 bases). CDR3 length: 14 amino acids. Germline values: CDR1 SGHVS, CDR2 FQNEAQ. Trimming removed 1 base at V and 3 bases at J, with 9 bases between. The CDR3 loop is CASSLVGGDYGYTF. DNA for the CDR3: TGTGCCAGCAGCTTAGTCGGGGGGGACTATGGCTACACCTTC.

This clonotype has ten or more counts. The rearrangement links TRBV27 to TRBJ1-4; the D gene is possibly TRBD1 (5 bases). This CDR3 is 15 amino acids long. Per the germline V gene, CDR1 is MNHEY and CDR2 is SMNVEV (reference sequence). Trimming removed 8 bases from V and 8 bases from J, with 21 bases in between. As DNA, the CDR3 is TGTGCCAGCGGGACGGTTCCCTTTCTCTTCGAAAAACTGTTTTTT. Translation gives CASGTVPFLFEKLFF.

This clonotype was seen repeatedly, ten times or more. The chain carries TRBV4-1 and TRBJ2-1; D is ambiguous. CDR3 length: 14 residues. The V end was cut by 0 bases, the J end by 2 bases, with 5 bases between. Looked up from germline, CDR1 is MGHRA and CDR2 is YSYEKL. The CDR3 DNA is TGCGCCAGCAGCCAAGACTCGACCTACAATGAGCAGTTCTTC. Protein sequence: CASSQDSTYNEQFF.

At least ten counts were recorded for this clonotype. The chain employs TRBV2 and TRBJ2-7, with 8 bases fitting TRBD1. Germline assignment: CDR1 SNHLY and CDR2 FYNNEI. V dropped 6 bases and J dropped 3; count of bases not matched to a gene: 7. The CDR3 contains 14 residues. The CDR3 DNA reads TGTGCCAGCAGGTGGGACAGGCCTAACTACGAGCAGTACTTC. Translation gives CASRWDRPNYEQYF.

Only a few counts were recorded for this clonotype. This may be a read error: a much more frequent sequence differs by one nucleotide. This chain links TRBV20-1 with TRBJ2-7; D is tentatively TRBD1 or TRBD2 (5 bases each). This CDR3 is 15 amino acids long. The germline CDR1 and CDR2 sequences are DFQATT and SNEGSKA (reference sequence). Trimming pared 4 bases from V and 0 bases from J, leaving 16 bases between. The CDR3 loop is CSATGGPRGSYEQYF. CDR3 DNA sequence: TGCAGTGCTACTGGGGGTCCTAGGGGCTCCTACGAGCAGTACTTC.

This clonotype was seen at least ten times. This chain links TRBV7-2 with TRBJ2-3; no clear D. The CDR3 sequence is 12 residues long. Germline V gene sequence: CDR1 SGHTA, CDR2 FQGNSA. V was cut by 5 bases and J by 6 bases, with 9 bases left in between. The CDR3 protein is CASSPQWDTQYF. CDR3 sequence (DNA): TGTGCCAGCAGCCCCCAGTGGGATACGCAGTATTTT.

Points on this clonotype: Being one base from a much bigger clone, this may be a read error. The chain carries TRBV5-4 and TRBJ2-7; 11 bases align to TRBD2. This CDR3 is built from 14 residues. From germline, CDR1 is SGHNT and CDR2 YYREEE (reference sequence). V trimming: 9 bases; J trimming: 1 base; junction bases outside the gene matches: 6. The CDR3 DNA follows: TGTGCCACCAAGACTAGCGGGAAGTCCTACGAGCAGTACTTC. Protein sequence: CATKTSGKSYEQYF.

With respect to this clonotype: A far larger clone is just one base off, so this is likely a read error. V is TRBV6-4 and J is TRBJ2-1; TRBD1 matches at 11 bases. The germline CDR1 and CDR2 sequences are MRHNA and SNTAGT. CDR3 size: 15 residues. Trimming took 6 bases from V and 5 from J; bases not matched to a gene: 6. In nucleotides, the CDR3 is TGTGCCAGCAGGTCGGACAGGGGGCACCACAATGAGCAGTTCTTC. This encodes CASRSDRGHHNEQFF.

Worth noting for this clonotype: The junction departs from germline at one end; a sequencing error may be responsible. This chain uses TRBV5-1 with TRBJ2-5, with 9 bases matching TRBD2. Germline V gene sequence: CDR1 SGHRS, CDR2 YFSETQ. The CDR3 is 14 residues long. The CDR3 coding sequence is TGCGCCAGCAGGAGGACTAGCGATCAAGAGAACCAGTACTTC. This gives the protein CASRRTSDQENQYF. Variable domain in full (rest from reference TRBV5-1 and TRBJ2-5): KAGVTQTPRYLIKTRGQQVTLSCSPISGHRSVSWYQQTPGQGLQFLFEYFSETQRNKGNFPGRFSGRQFSNSRSEMNVSTLELGDSALYLCASRRTSDQENQYFGPGTRLLVL.

There are many counts of this clonotype. This rearrangement joins TRBV4-2 to TRBJ2-3; 7 bases fit TRBD2. V lost 4 bases, J lost 0 bases, and 4 bases stayed unmatched. This CDR3 has 15 amino acids. From germline, CDR1 is LGHNA and CDR2 YNFKEQ. CDR3 coding DNA: TGTGCCAGCAGCCCCGAGCGGGGAAGCACAGATACGCAGTATTTT. Translated, it gives CASSPERGSTDTQYF.

This clonotype has ten or more counts. This chain uses TRBV4-1 with TRBJ2-7; D is perhaps TRBD2 (6 bases). CDR1 and CDR2 (germline): MGHRA, YSYEKL. With 4 bases removed from V and 2 bases from J, the gap between germline ends came to 12 bases. The CDR3 extends over 14 amino acids. The CDR3 here is CASSPRDSTYEQYF. The CDR3 nucleotides read TGCGCCAGCAGCCCCCGGGACTCTACCTACGAGCAGTACTTC.

This clonotype was observed a handful of times. This chain connects TRBV12-3 or TRBV12-4 to TRBJ2-6; D is unclear. The CDR3 runs to 13 residues. Trimming took 3 bases from V and 8 from J, leaving 8 bases between them. Written as DNA, the CDR3 is TGTGCCAGCAGTTTGTCCGGGTCCAACGTCCTGACTTTC. Protein sequence: CASSLSGSNVLTF.

The V gene is TRBV20-1, the J gene TRBJ2-6; D ambiguous. Germline V gene data show CDR1 as DFQATT and CDR2 as SNEGSKA (reference sequence). The CDR3 is 14 amino acids. V was pared by 0 bases and J by 14 bases, with 17 bases between. The CDR3 bases are TGCAGTGCTAGAGATCAGCGTCAGTGCAGCTTCCTGACTTTC. Translation gives CSARDQRQCSFLTF.

This clonotype was observed many times. This rearrangement joins TRBV6-2 or TRBV6-3 to TRBJ2-4; no clear D gene. V lost 0 bases and J 3 bases, leaving 9 bases between the germline ends. The CDR3 covers 15 residues. The V gene's germline CDR1 is MNHEY and CDR2 SVGEGT. CDR3 nucleotide sequence: TGTGCCAGCAGTTACTCGGACGTGGGCAAAAACATTCAGTACTTC. Its protein is CASSYSDVGKNIQYF.

This clonotype came up many times. The J gene is TRBJ1-2, the V gene TRBV19; 8 bases align to TRBD1. V lost 10 bases to trimming and J lost 4 bases; unmatched junction nucleotides: 11. Per the germline V gene, CDR1 is LNHDA and CDR2 is SQIVND (reference sequence). The CDR3 length is 14 residues. The CDR3, as DNA: TGTGCCACCTCCCTTCCAGGGGGCTTCTATGGCTACACCTTC. Protein sequence: CATSLPGGFYGYTF.

This clonotype was detected a few times. The V gene is TRBV11-2, the J gene TRBJ2-7; D is uncertain. Germline V CDR1 and CDR2: SGHAT, FQNNGV. The CDR3 is 12 amino acids. The V end was cut by 1 base, the J end by 7 bases, with 8 bases between. DNA for the CDR3: TGTGCCAGCAGCTTAGTGGGGTGTGAGCAGTACTTC. It is translated as CASSLVGCEQYF.

This clonotype was recorded many times. The CDR3 protein is CASSSQGLYSPLHF. The DNA for the CDR3 is TGTGCCAGCAGTTCCCAGGGGCTTTATTCACCCCTCCACTTT. The chain recombines TRBV12-3 or TRBV12-4 with TRBJ1-6; TRBD1 is a possible D gene (6 bases). V gave up 4 bases and J gave up 8 bases, with 12 bases separating them. The CDR3 contains 14 residues.